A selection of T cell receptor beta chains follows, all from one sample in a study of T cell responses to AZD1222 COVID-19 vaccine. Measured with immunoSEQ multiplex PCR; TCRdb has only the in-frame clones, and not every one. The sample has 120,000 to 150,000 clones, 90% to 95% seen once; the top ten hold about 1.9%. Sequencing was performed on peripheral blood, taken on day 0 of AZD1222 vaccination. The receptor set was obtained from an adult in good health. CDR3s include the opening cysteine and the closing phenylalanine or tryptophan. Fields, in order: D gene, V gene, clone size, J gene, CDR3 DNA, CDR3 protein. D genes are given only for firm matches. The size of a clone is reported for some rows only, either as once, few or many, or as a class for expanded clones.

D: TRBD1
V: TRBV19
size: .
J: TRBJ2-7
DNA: TGTGCCAGTAGTTTAGGGGGACAGGGGAGACGGTACTTC
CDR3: CASSLGGQGRRYF

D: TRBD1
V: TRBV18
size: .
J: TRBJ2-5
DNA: TGTGCCAGCTCACCACCGGTGGGACAGGGAGGGACCCAGTACTTC
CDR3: CASSPPVGQGGTQYF

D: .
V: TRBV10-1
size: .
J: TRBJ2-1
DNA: TGCGCCAGCGGGCCAGACTCCTACAATGAGCAGTTCTTC
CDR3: CASGPDSYNEQFF

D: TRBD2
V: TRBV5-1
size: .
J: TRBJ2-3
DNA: TGCGCCAGCAGCTTGACTAGCGGGTTTAGCACAGATACGCAGTATTTT
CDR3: CASSLTSGFSTDTQYF

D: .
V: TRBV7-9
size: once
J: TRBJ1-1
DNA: TGTGCCAGCAGCACCTACACGAACACTGAAGCTTTCTTT
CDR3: CASSTYTNTEAFF

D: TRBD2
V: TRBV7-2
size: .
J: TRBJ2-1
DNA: TGTGCCAGCAGCCAGACTAGCGGGCCGTACAATGAGCAGTTCTTC
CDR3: CASSQTSGPYNEQFF

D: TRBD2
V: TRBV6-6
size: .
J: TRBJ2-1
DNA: TGTGCCAGCAGTCAGGGACTAGCGGGAGGGCCATACAATGAGCAGTTCTTC
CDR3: CASSQGLAGGPYNEQFF

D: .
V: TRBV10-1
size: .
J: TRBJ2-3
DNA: TGCGCCAGCAGTGGCCAGGGGTTGGTTACGCAGTATTTT
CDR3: CASSGQGLVTQYF

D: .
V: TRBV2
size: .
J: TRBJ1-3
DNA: TGTGCCAGCCTTTTCCGGTCCTCTGGAAACACCATATATTTT
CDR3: CASLFRSSGNTIYF

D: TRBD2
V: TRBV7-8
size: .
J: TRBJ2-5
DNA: TGTGCCAGCAGCCCCAGTAGGGTAGCGGGAGTGGCCAGGCGGGGGAGTGAGACCCAGTACTTC
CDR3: CASSPSRVAGVARRGSETQYF

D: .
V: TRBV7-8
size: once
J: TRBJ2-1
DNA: TGTGCCAGCAGCTTAAACTATGTGGGAGGTACCAATGAGCAGTTCTTC
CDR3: CASSLNYVGGTNEQFF

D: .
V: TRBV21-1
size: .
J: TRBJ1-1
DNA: TGTGCCAGCAGCACCCTTTTGAACAGGGGGCGTGCGCCTGAAGCTTTCTTT
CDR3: CASSTLLNRGRAPEAFF

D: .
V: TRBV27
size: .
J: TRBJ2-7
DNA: TGTGCCAGCAGTCCCCACCGGGGGGCCTCCTACGAGCAGTACTTC
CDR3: CASSPHRGASYEQYF

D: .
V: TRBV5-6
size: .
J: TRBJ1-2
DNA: TGTGCCAGCACCTCGGGGGGCGCGGGAATCTATGGCTACACCTTC
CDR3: CASTSGGAGIYGYTF

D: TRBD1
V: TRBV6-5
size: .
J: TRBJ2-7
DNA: TGTGCCAGCAGTTATGGACAGGGTAACGAGCAGTACTTC
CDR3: CASSYGQGNEQYF

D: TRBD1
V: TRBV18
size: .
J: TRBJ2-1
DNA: TGTGCCAGCTCACCGGCAGGGGGCGATGAGCAGTTCTTC
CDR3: CASSPAGGDEQFF

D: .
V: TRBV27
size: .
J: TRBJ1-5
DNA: TGTGCCAGCAGTCCCACTGGGAGTGGCGCTGCGAGGCAGCCCCAGCATTTT
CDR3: CASSPTGSGAARQPQHF

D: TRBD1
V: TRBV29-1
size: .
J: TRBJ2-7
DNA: TGCAGCGTTGAAGGACAGGGAAACGAGCAGTACTTC
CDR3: CSVEGQGNEQYF

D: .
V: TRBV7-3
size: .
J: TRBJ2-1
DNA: TGTGCCAGCAGCTTAAGGCCGGTTGGGGAATGGAATGAGCAGTTCTTC
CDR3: CASSLRPVGEWNEQFF

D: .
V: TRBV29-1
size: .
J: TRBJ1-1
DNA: TGCAGCGTCAGATGGACTGAAGCTTTCTTT
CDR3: CSVRWTEAFF

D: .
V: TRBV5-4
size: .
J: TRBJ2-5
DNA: TGTGCCAGCAGCTTGGACGAGACCCAGTACTTC
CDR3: CASSLDETQYF

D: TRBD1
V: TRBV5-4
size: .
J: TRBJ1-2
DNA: TGTGCCAGCAGCCCCAGGACAGGGGGCCTCAACTGGGATGGCTACACCTTC
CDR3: CASSPRTGGLNWDGYTF

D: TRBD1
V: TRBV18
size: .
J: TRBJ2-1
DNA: TGTGCCAGCTCACGACCGGGACAGGGCAAAAATGAGCAGTTCTTC
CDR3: CASSRPGQGKNEQFF

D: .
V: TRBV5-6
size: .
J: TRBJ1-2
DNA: TGTGCCAGCAGCCTTCCTCCCGGTCTTTATGGCTACACCTTC
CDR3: CASSLPPGLYGYTF

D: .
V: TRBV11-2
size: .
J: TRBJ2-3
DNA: TGTGCCAGCAGCTTGGGCCTCGAGTATACGCAGTATTTT
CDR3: CASSLGLEYTQYF

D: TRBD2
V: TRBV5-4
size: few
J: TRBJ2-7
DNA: TGTGCCAGCAGCTCCCTAGCGGGAGGGGGCGAGCAGTACTTC
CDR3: CASSSLAGGGEQYF

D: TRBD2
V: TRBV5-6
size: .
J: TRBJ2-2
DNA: TGTGCCAGCAGCTGGGGACTAGCGGGAGGGTTTGCCGGGGAGCTGTTTTTT
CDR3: CASSWGLAGGFAGELFF

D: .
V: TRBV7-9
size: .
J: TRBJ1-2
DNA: TGTGCCAGCAGCTCGGGGACCGGGTACTATGGCTACACCTTC
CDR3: CASSSGTGYYGYTF

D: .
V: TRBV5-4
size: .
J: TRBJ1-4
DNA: TGTGCCAGCAGCTTGGGAGGCAGGGAGACTGAAAAACTGTTTTTT
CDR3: CASSLGGRETEKLFF

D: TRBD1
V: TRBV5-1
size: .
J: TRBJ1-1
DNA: TGCGCCAGCAGCTTGGCGGGGACAGGGGTGGACACTGAAGCTTTCTTT
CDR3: CASSLAGTGVDTEAFF

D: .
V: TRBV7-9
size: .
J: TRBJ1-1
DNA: TGTGCCAGCAGCTTACCCCGAGCGAACACTGAGGCTTTCTTT
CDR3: CASSLPRANTEAFF

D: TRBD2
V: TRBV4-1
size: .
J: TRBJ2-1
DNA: TGCGCCAGCAGCCACCAGACTAGCGGGGGGCCCTTCGACAATGAGCAGTTCTTC
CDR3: CASSHQTSGGPFDNEQFF

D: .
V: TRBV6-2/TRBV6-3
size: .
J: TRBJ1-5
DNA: TGTGCCAGCAGTTACTCGAGAGGGGGTGGGAATCAGCCCCAGCATTTT
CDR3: CASSYSRGGGNQPQHF

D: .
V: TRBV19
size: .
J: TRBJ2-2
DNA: TGTGCCAGTAAAGGGGGACCGGGACGGACCACCGGGGAGCTGTTTTTT
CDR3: CASKGGPGRTTGELFF

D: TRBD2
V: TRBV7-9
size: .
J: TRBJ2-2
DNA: TGTGCCAGCACCCCGGGGGGAACTAGTAAGCTGTTTTTT
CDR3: CASTPGGTSKLFF

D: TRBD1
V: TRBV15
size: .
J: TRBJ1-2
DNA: TGTGCCACCAGCATTTCCGGGACAGGGGATGGCTACACCTTC
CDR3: CATSISGTGDGYTF

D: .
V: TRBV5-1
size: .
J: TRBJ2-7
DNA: TGCGCCAGCAGTCCCACCCTAACAGGGCTACCCTACGAGCAGTACTTC
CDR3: CASSPTLTGLPYEQYF

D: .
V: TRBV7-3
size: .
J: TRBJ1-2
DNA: TGTGCCAGCAGTTCCTCAGGGGTCTATGGCTACACCTTC
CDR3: CASSSSGVYGYTF

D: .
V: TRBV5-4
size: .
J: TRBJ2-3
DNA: TGTGCCAGCAGCTTTGGAGAATCCCAGTCCACAGATACGCAGTATTTT
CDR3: CASSFGESQSTDTQYF

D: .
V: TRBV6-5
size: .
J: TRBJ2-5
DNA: TGTGCCAGCAGTTACTCGGTTGTGGAGACCCAGTACTTC
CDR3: CASSYSVVETQYF

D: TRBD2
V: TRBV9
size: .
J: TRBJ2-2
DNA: TGTGCCAGCAGCGCAGCGGGACTAGCGGATTACACCGGGGAGCTGTTTTTT
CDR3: CASSAAGLADYTGELFF

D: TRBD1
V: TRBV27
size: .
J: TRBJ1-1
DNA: TGTGCCAGCAGTCCGAGACAGGGCGCCACTGAAGCTTTCTTT
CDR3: CASSPRQGATEAFF

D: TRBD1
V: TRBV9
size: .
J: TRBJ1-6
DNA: TGTGCCAGCAGCTCGGGACAGCTTAATTCACCCCTCCACTTT
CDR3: CASSSGQLNSPLHF

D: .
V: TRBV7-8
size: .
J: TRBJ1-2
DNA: TGTGCCAGCAGCTTAGCTAACTATGGCTACACCTTC
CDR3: CASSLANYGYTF

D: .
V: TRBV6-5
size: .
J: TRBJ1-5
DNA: TGTGCCGCAGCATCCACGCTGCGGGGTCAGCCCCAGCATTTT
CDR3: CAAASTLRGQPQHF

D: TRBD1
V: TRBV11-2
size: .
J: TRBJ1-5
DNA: TGTGCCAGCAGCCTTGGACAGGGGTGGGGTCAGCCCCAGCATTTT
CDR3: CASSLGQGWGQPQHF

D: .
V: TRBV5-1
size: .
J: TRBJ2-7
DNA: TGCGCCAGCAGGGCCCTCTACGAGCAGTACTTC
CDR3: CASRALYEQYF

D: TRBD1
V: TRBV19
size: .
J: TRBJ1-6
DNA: TGTGCCAGTAGGACAGGGAGCTCCTATAATTCACCCCTCCACTTT
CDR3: CASRTGSSYNSPLHF